Listed below are T cell receptor beta chains from one sample, sequenced in a study of vaccination and CD4 T cells after COVID-19. No antigen has been identified for these receptors. TCRdb independently ran MiXCR on the PCR reads; one entry per CDR3 protein. This sample has some 15,000 distinct CDR3 sequences, with around 61% found just once. The sequencing sample was made of CD4+ T cells from blood, cultured in vitro. The receptors derive from a human donor who had recovered from COVID-19. Each CDR3 is given with its conserved first and last residue.

v_gene	j_gene	CDR3aa
TRBV7-2	TRBJ1-2	CASSLAKWGNGYTF
TRBV14	TRBJ2-3	CASSLLDTQYF
TRBV6-1	TRBJ1-6	CASSRTPGQGLSPLHF
TRBV20-1	TRBJ2-1	CSLERTGTYEQFF
TRBV7-2	TRBJ2-2	CASSRDQAGELFF
TRBV19	TRBJ2-2	CASSRQTSGRSAGELFF
TRBV20-1	TRBJ1-5	CSARPGLGSNQPQHF
TRBV11-2	TRBJ2-2	CASSLNEGGGAGELFF
TRBV10-1	TRBJ2-1	CASSEKLEEWNEQFF
TRBV20-1	TRBJ1-4	CSASNREVAKLFF
TRBV12-3/TRBV12-4	TRBJ2-2	CASSPGLWTGELFF
TRBV28	TRBJ1-5	CASSQTGYSNQPQHF
TRBV6-5	TRBJ2-5	CASSYGDPRGETQYF
TRBV5-4	TRBJ2-1	CASSHDRGGEQFF
TRBV19	TRBJ1-1	CASSTTGLYGEAFF
TRBV19	TRBJ1-1	CASSIIQGEAFF
TRBV15	TRBJ2-2	CATSRDLMYPAGYTGELFF
TRBV20-1	TRBJ2-2	CSSSGKPNTGELFF
TRBV6-1	TRBJ1-5	CASTSSEYGGQPQHF
TRBV7-9	TRBJ1-2	CASSLEGDGYTF
TRBV6-4	TRBJ1-2	CASSENLGQAGGYTF
TRBV7-2	TRBJ2-2	CASSFQGGDGELFF
TRBV7-2	TRBJ2-7	CASSRQGDEQYF
TRBV28	TRBJ1-2	CASSPPTGGAGGYTF
TRBV20-1	TRBJ1-5	CSAKGFAYQPQHF
TRBV15	TRBJ1-1	CGDEGNRAFF
TRBV20-1	TRBJ1-6	CSAVDSSYNSPLHF
TRBV24-1	TRBJ2-3	CATPGIAGGPRDTQYF
TRBV28	TRBJ1-1	CASSLFQKAFF
TRBV21-1	TRBJ2-7	CARAVPGRDEQYF